This T cell receptor beta chain came from a study of beta chain features in type 1 diabetes. Turning to this clone: The antigen remains undetermined.

Of the isolated RNA, all was reverse transcribed, and so the sequenced material was expressed TCRB transcripts. The data were produced by immunoSEQ multiplex PCR, yet TCRdb's version contains in-frame clones alone and is incomplete. The sample holds around 300,000 clones, about 8.5% seen once. The study's findings and limits: TCRB repertoires of naive, central memory and Treg cells appeared more similar among patients than among healthy donors. VDJ junctions in type 1 diabetes patients carried more deletions and fewer insertions.

The V and J ends lost 2 bases and 5 bases respectively, with 10 bases between them. Germline loops: CDR1 MNHEY, CDR2 SMNVEV (reference sequence). The CDR3 extends over 14 amino acids. Sequencing was done on a sample of central memory CD4+ T cells from blood. This receptor was obtained from a woman between 18 and 30 years old in good health. The chain employs TRBV27 and TRBJ2-4; D assignment may be TRBD1 or TRBD2 (6 bases each). CDR3 in amino acids: CASSLRGAQNIQYF. The CDR3 DNA follows: TGTGCCAGCAGTTTAAGGGGGGCTCAAAACATTCAGTACTTC.